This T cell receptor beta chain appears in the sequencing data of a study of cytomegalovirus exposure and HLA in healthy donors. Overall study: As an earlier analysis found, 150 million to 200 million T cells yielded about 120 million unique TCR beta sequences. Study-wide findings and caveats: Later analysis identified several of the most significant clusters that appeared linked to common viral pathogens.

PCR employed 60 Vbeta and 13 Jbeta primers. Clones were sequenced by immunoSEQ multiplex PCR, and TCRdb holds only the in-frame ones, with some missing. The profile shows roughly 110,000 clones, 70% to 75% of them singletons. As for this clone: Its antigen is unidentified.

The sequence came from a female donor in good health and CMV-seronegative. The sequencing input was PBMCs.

The DNA for the CDR3 is TGTGCCAGCAGCTTATTTTGGCACGACTCCTACAATGAGCAGTTCTTC. It translates to CASSLFWHDSYNEQFF. The chain couples TRBV7-2 to TRBJ2-1; D not resolved. Trimming removed 2 bases at V and 0 bases at J, with 11 bases between. The CDR3 runs to 16 residues. In germline, CDR1 is SGHTA, CDR2 FQGNSA.